Listed below are T cell receptor beta chains from one sample, sequenced in a study of T cells in Graves' hyperthyroidism and ophthalmopathy. TCRdb processed the multiplex PCR reads anew with MiXCR; each CDR3 protein has one entry. The sample holds under 350,000 distinct CDR3 sequences, over 15% seen once. Sequencing input: blood. The source is a woman aged 55-70 years with Graves' ophthalmopathy. CDR3s include the opening cysteine and the closing phenylalanine or tryptophan. The D gene is left open where the match is weak. Not all rows give a size; the values are once, few, many and, for expanded clones, a class.

j_call,d_call,v_call,clone_size,cdr3_nt,cdr3_aa
TRBJ1-4,.,TRBV6-1,few,TGTGCCAGCAGTTTCGGGGTGGATGAAAAACTGTTTTTT,CASSFGVDEKLFF
TRBJ2-7,TRBD2,TRBV6-5,few,TGTGCCAGCAGACCGACTAGCGGGGAAACCTACGAGCAGTACTTC,CASRPTSGETYEQYF
TRBJ1-6,TRBD1,TRBV9,few,TGTGCCAGCAGCGTGGAGGGGGCGCTGGATTCACCCCTCCACTTT,CASSVEGALDSPLHF
TRBJ1-1,.,TRBV4-2,few,TGTGCCAGCAGCCAAGAAGGGGCACAAACTGAAGCTTTCTTT,CASSQEGAQTEAFF
TRBJ1-5,.,TRBV2,many,TGTGCCAGCAGGGGATCGACAGATTATCAGCCCCAGCATTTT,CASRGSTDYQPQHF
TRBJ2-2,.,TRBV5-8,few,TGTGCCAGCAGCTTGATGTCCTGGGGAACCGGGGAGCTGTTTTTT,CASSLMSWGTGELFF
TRBJ2-1,.,TRBV6-1,many,TGTGCCAGCAGTGAAGCCGGGGAGAGCTCCTACAATGAGCAGTTCTTC,CASSEAGESSYNEQFF
TRBJ2-7,TRBD1,TRBV2,.,TGTGCCAGCAGTGAAGCAAGGGGGCGGTCCTACGAGCAGTACTTC,CASSEARGRSYEQYF
TRBJ2-6,.,TRBV28,few,TGTGCCAGCGGCCAGAACTCTGGGGCCAACGTCCTGACTTTC,CASGQNSGANVLTF
TRBJ2-1,.,TRBV20-1,.,TGCAGTGCTAGAGGTGGAAGCTCCTACAATGAGCAGTTCTTC,CSARGGSSYNEQFF
TRBJ1-5,TRBD1,TRBV11-2,.,TGTGCCAGCAGCTCAAAGGACAGGGGGCATAGCAATCAGCCCCAGCATTTT,CASSSKDRGHSNQPQHF
TRBJ2-5,TRBD2,TRBV20-1,.,TGCAGTGCTAGACTAGCGGGGGGGAGGGAGACCCAGTACTTC,CSARLAGGRETQYF
TRBJ2-3,.,TRBV29-1,many,TGCAGCGTTGAGGACCGGGCCACAGATACGCAGTATTTT,CSVEDRATDTQYF
TRBJ2-5,.,TRBV18,.,TGTGCCAGCTCCCCGGGACAAGAAGAGACCCAGTACTTC,CASSPGQEETQYF
TRBJ1-2,.,TRBV20-1,many,TGCAGTGCAGAGGACAGAGATGGCTACACCTTC,CSAEDRDGYTF
TRBJ2-1,TRBD2,TRBV5-1,many,TGCGCCAGCAGCTTGGGCTCTAGCGGGAGGTACGCCAATGAGCAGTTCTTC,CASSLGSSGRYANEQFF
TRBJ1-2,.,TRBV7-2,many,TGTGCCAGCAGCTTAGTTGTTGAGGTCGGTGGCACCTTC,CASSLVVEVGGTF
TRBJ2-3,.,TRBV10-3,many,TGTGCCATCAGTGACAGGCTAGCGACCACAGATACGCAGTATTTT,CAISDRLATTDTQYF
TRBJ2-2,.,TRBV30,many,TGTGCCTGGGCGGGACCGAACACCGGGGAGCTGTTTTTT,CAWAGPNTGELFF
TRBJ1-1,.,TRBV5-4,many,TGTGCCAGCAGCTTGACAAACAAGGACACTGAAGCTTTCTTT,CASSLTNKDTEAFF
TRBJ2-3,TRBD2,TRBV7-9,many,TGTGCCAGCAGTAAGCAGCGGGGGGGCTTTTACGCAGATACGCAGTATTTT,CASSKQRGGFYADTQYF
TRBJ1-2,TRBD1,TRBV20-1,few,TGCAGTGCTAGAGATCCCACCTCGGGGACAGTCTATGGCTACACCTTC,CSARDPTSGTVYGYTF
TRBJ2-7,TRBD2,TRBV20-1,.,TGCAGTGCCGTCCCACTAGCGGGATCATCCTACGAGCAGTACTTC,CSAVPLAGSSYEQYF
TRBJ2-7,.,TRBV7-3,.,TGTGCCAGCAGCTTAGGAGGGACCTCCATATACGAGCAGTACTTC,CASSLGGTSIYEQYF
TRBJ2-5,TRBD2,TRBV4-2,many,TGTGCCAGCAGCCGCGGACGCGGGGGGGAAGAGACCCAGTACTTC,CASSRGRGGEETQYF
TRBJ1-2,.,TRBV20-1,.,TGCAGTTCCGACAGAACCAACTATGGCTACACCTTC,CSSDRTNYGYTF
TRBJ1-2,.,TRBV6-2/TRBV6-3,many,TGTGCCAGCAGCGCCCGCCTGGGAGGCTACACCTTC,CASSARLGGYTF
TRBJ2-1,.,TRBV20-1,many,TGCAGTGCTAGAGATCTTGGGTTGCCTTCCTACAATGAGCAGTTCTTC,CSARDLGLPSYNEQFF
TRBJ1-6,.,TRBV30,many,TGTGCCTGGAGTGTACAGGGAGGAGCACCCCTCCACTTT,CAWSVQGGAPLHF
TRBJ2-3,.,TRBV27,.,TGTGCCAGCAGCTTAGGTATAGGGAGGACGGGTACGCAGTATTTT,CASSLGIGRTGTQYF
TRBJ2-3,.,TRBV24-1,many,TGTGCCACCGGGGGGGCTAGCACAGATACGCAGTATTTT,CATGGASTDTQYF
TRBJ2-3,TRBD2,TRBV18,many,TGTGCCAGCTCACCACCGGGGCTAGCGGGCGACTCAGATACGCAGTATTTT,CASSPPGLAGDSDTQYF
TRBJ1-5,TRBD1,TRBV20-1,many,TGCAGTGCTCAGGGACAGAGAATTAGCAATCAGCCCCAGCATTTT,CSAQGQRISNQPQHF
TRBJ2-3,TRBD1,TRBV6-1,.,TGTGCCAACAGTTGGGGGACAGACGCAGATACGCAGTATTTT,CANSWGTDADTQYF
TRBJ2-6,.,TRBV5-1,few,TGCGCCAGCAGCCTCCCACAGAGCTCTGGGGCCAACGTCCTGACTTTC,CASSLPQSSGANVLTF